The T cell receptor beta chain under discussion was sequenced for a study of blood T cell repertoires in COVID-19. Generated by immunoSEQ multiplex PCR, the TCRdb table keeps only in-frame clones and is missing some. This sample has about 160,000 clones, with around 92% found just once. This CDR3 has 16 residues. V shed 6 bases and J 7 bases; nucleotides not matched to a gene: 14. Germline values: CDR1 MNHEY, CDR2 SMNVEV (reference sequence). The TCR was taken from a man aged 25-45 years with COVID-19, enrolled during active disease. The source material was peripheral blood. The chain employs TRBV27 and TRBJ1-4; TRBD1 matches at 7 bases. In DNA form, the CDR3 reads TGTGCCAGCAGCTCTTATCCGGGACAGACGGGTGAAAAACTGTTTTTT. It is translated as CASSSYPGQTGEKLFF.